These 25 T cell receptor beta chains originate from one sample sequenced in a study of T cell changes during pregnancy in multiple sclerosis. Sequencing was performed with immunoSEQ multiplex PCR; in TCRdb, only in-frame clones are kept and a portion is missing. Here the sample spans 60,000 to 85,000 clones, roughly 94% being singletons. Source: peripheral blood, taken in the third trimester of pregnancy. The receptors shown here come from a female donor with multiple sclerosis, enrolled in a pregnancy study.

The chain has TRBV20-1 and TRBJ2-3; D call uncertain. V was clipped by 0 bases and J by 5 bases, with 3 bases between them. The CDR3 spans 11 residues. Germline CDR1 is DFQATT and CDR2 is SNEGSKA (reference sequence). Here the CDR3 DNA reads TGCAGTGCTAGAGATCTAGATACGCAGTATTTT. Its translation is CSARDLDTQYF.

The chain uses TRBV7-8 and TRBJ1-1; the D gene is possibly TRBD1 (5 bases). V lost 5 bases and J lost 0, with 10 bases in between. The CDR3 has 14 residues. CDR1 is SGHVS, CDR2 FQNEAQ, per germline. CDR3 sequence (DNA): TGTGCCAGCAGCCTCAGGGTCATGAACACTGAAGCTTTCTTT. Translated: CASSLRVMNTEAFF.

The genes are TRBV9 and TRBJ2-2, with 8 positions matching TRBD2. CDR3 size: 16 residues. Trimming at V came to 5 bases and at J to 6 bases, leaving 12 bases not matched to a gene. Looked up from germline, CDR1 is SGDLS and CDR2 is YYNGEE. CDR3 loop: CASRHTGTSQAGELFF. The CDR3 DNA is TGTGCCAGCAGGCATACCGGGACTAGTCAGGCCGGGGAGCTGTTTTTT.

The DNA for the CDR3 is TGTGCCAGCAGTGAGCTGGCAGGGTATCAGCCCCAGCATTTT. It encodes CASSELAGYQPQHF. The chain couples TRBV2 to TRBJ1-5, with D tentatively TRBD1 (5 bases). Trimming removed 3 bases from V and 5 bases from J, with 11 bases in between. This CDR3 is 14 amino acids long. CDR1 and CDR2 from the germline V gene are SNHLY and FYNNEI. The variable domain in full, with the rest retrieved from reference TRBV2 and TRBJ1-5, is EPEVTQTPSHQVTQMGQEVILRCVPISNHLYFYWYRQILGQKVEFLVSFYNNEISEKSEIFDDQFSVERPDGSNFTLKIRSTKLEDSAMYFCASSELAGYQPQHFGDGTRLSIL.

The chain has TRBV2 and TRBJ1-2; D may be TRBD1 (5 bases). The CDR3 runs 12 residues. Looked up from germline, CDR1 is SNHLY and CDR2 is FYNNEI. The V end was cut by 5 bases, the J end by 7 bases, with 11 bases between. The CDR3 nucleotides read TGTGCCAGCAGTACAGGCAGGGCTGGCTACACCTTC. It translates to CASSTGRAGYTF.

The chain carries TRBV11-3 and TRBJ2-2, with 7 bases aligning to TRBD2. Germline-derived CDR1 and CDR2 are SGHNT and YENEEA. The V segment lost 5 bases and the J segment 0 bases; nucleotides outside the gene matches: 6. The CDR3 consists of 16 residues. The CDR3 nucleotides are TGTGCCAGCAGCCCCGGTGGGGGGGCGAACACCGGGGAGCTGTTTTTT. Translated: CASSPGGGANTGELFF.

The chain is built from TRBV7-2 and TRBJ1-2; no firm D call. V lost 2 bases, J lost 4 bases, and 8 bases lay in between. CDR1 and CDR2 from the germline V gene are SGHTA and FQGNSA. This CDR3 is 13 amino acids long. The CDR3 coding sequence is TGTGCCAGCAGCTTAAGAGGGATCTATGGCTACACCTTC. Translated, it gives CASSLRGIYGYTF.

This clone was detected once. This chain links TRBV9 with TRBJ2-1; 10 bases align to TRBD2. Germline-derived CDR1 and CDR2 are SGDLS and YYNGEE. There are 17 residues in the CDR3. J gave up 6 bases and V 0 bases, and 9 bases lay outside the gene matches. CDR3 loop: CASSVATGGLASNEQFF. DNA for the CDR3: TGTGCCAGCAGCGTAGCTACGGGGGGACTAGCGTCCAATGAGCAGTTCTTC.

The chain combines TRBV5-1 with TRBJ1-1; no clear D gene. V lost 4 bases to trimming and J lost 4 bases, with 20 bases between them. CDR3 length equals 16 residues. The germline gives CDR1 SGHRS, CDR2 YFSETQ. Written as DNA, the CDR3 is TGCGCCAGCAGCCCCCGCGTGAGGGAGGTGATCACTGAAGCTTTCTTT. Translation: CASSPRVREVITEAFF.

This chain connects TRBV5-6 to TRBJ2-3; TRBD1 matches 9 bases. V shed 4 bases and J 0 bases; nucleotides not matched to a gene: 3. This CDR3 is 15 amino acids long. Germline values: CDR1 SGHDT, CDR2 YYEEEE. CDR3: CASSAGQGSTDTQYF. The CDR3 nucleotides are TGTGCCAGCAGCGCGGGACAGGGTAGCACAGATACGCAGTATTTT.

This chain connects TRBV4-2 to TRBJ1-2, with 9 nucleotides matching TRBD1. The V gene end was trimmed by 0 bases and the J gene end by 6 bases; junction bases not matched to a gene: 17. Germline V gene sequence: CDR1 LGHNA, CDR2 YNFKEQ. CDR3 size: 19 residues. The CDR3 DNA sequence: TGTGCCAGCAGCCAAGAGTTAATCGTGGACCGGGACAGGGTTGATGGCTACACCTTC. Translated, it gives CASSQELIVDRDRVDGYTF.

This chain uses TRBV6-1 with TRBJ1-2, with unresolved D. Trimming removed 4 bases from V and 6 bases from J, with 9 bases in between. This CDR3 region has 12 residues. Germline loops: CDR1 MNHNS, CDR2 SASEGT. The CDR3 DNA reads TGTGCCAGCAGTGTCTGGAGGAATGGCTACACCTTC. This translates into CASSVWRNGYTF.

The chain joins TRBV18 to TRBJ1-1; TRBD1 matches at 9 bases. Germline V gene lookup returns CDR1 KGHSH and CDR2 LQKENI. This CDR3 region has 15 residues. The trim removed 5 bases at V and 3 bases at J, leaving 7 bases unmatched. CDR3 in amino acids: CASSAKTGGDTEAFF. The CDR3 region has the DNA TGTGCCAGCTCAGCTAAGACAGGGGGGGACACTGAAGCTTTCTTT.

The chain uses TRBV6-5 and TRBJ2-1; 7 nucleotides agree with TRBD2. In germline, CDR1 is MNHEY, CDR2 SVGAGI. The CDR3 covers 11 residues. Losses at the gene ends were 4 bases for V and 11 bases for J; bases not matched to a gene: 2. The CDR3 sequence is CASSSGLKQFF. The CDR3 bases are TGTGCCAGCAGTTCGGGACTAAAGCAGTTCTTC.

V is TRBV19 and J is TRBJ2-2, with a weak D call TRBD2 (6 bases). CDR3 size: 15 residues. The V and J ends lost 7 bases and 0 bases respectively, with 12 bases between them. CDR1 and CDR2 from the germline V gene are LNHDA and SQIVND (reference sequence). The DNA of the CDR3 is TGTGCCAGTACCCCCCGGGGGTCGAACACCGGGGAGCTGTTTTTT. It encodes CASTPRGSNTGELFF.

The rearrangement joins TRBV4-3 to TRBJ2-5; 11 bases are a match to TRBD2. Germline V gene sequence: CDR1 LGHNA, CDR2 YSLEER. The CDR3 loop spans 16 amino acids. V shed 1 base and J 3 bases; nucleotides not matched to a gene: 4. CDR3 nucleotides: TGCGCCAGCAGCCAAGTGGGGACTAGCGGTGAAGAGACCCAGTACTTC. This translates into CASSQVGTSGEETQYF.

This rearrangement joins TRBV10-1 to TRBJ1-5; D not resolved. The CDR3 is made up of 16 amino acids. Germline V gene lookup returns CDR1 WNHNN and CDR2 SYGVQD (reference sequence). V lost 8 bases, J lost 0 bases, and 17 bases lay in between. The CDR3 reads CASAKAGLYSNQPQHF. DNA of the CDR3: TGCGCCAGCGCGAAGGCGGGTCTGTATAGCAATCAGCCCCAGCATTTT.

This clone occurred once. The genes are TRBV27 and TRBJ1-3; D might be TRBD1 (5 bases). Germline V gene data show CDR1 as MNHEY and CDR2 as SMNVEV (reference sequence). This CDR3 contains 15 residues. Trimming stripped 4 bases from V and 3 bases from J, with 13 bases between. CDR3 loop: CASSYKGRVGNTIYF. The CDR3 DNA follows: TGTGCCAGCAGTTATAAGGGGCGAGTTGGAAACACCATATATTTT.

The rearrangement joins TRBV4-1 to TRBJ2-2, with 10 bases matching TRBD1. Germline CDR1 reads MGHRA; CDR2 reads YSYEKL. The CDR3 runs 19 residues. The ends lost 0 bases at V and 5 bases at J; junction bases unmatched: 12. The CDR3, as DNA: TGCGCCAGCAGCCAAGATCGGGGCGGACAGGGGGGGACTACCGGGGAGCTGTTTTTT. It is translated as CASSQDRGGQGGTTGELFF.

The chain has TRBV6-1 and TRBJ1-3; D uncertain. Germline loops: CDR1 MNHNS, CDR2 SASEGT. The CDR3 length is 13 residues. The germline V and J ends were trimmed by 2 bases and 4 bases, with 6 bases remaining between them. CDR3 in DNA: TGTGCCAGCAGTGAATTCAGGGGAAACACCATATATTTT. Encoded protein: CASSEFRGNTIYF.

The V gene is TRBV5-4, the J gene TRBJ2-3; maybe TRBD1 (5 bases). Germline V lookup: CDR1 SGHNT, CDR2 YYREEE (reference sequence). The ends were cut back, 1 base at V and 0 bases at J, with 9 bases in the middle. CDR3 size: 15 residues. CDR3 bases: TGTGCCAGCAGCTTGTCCGACAGAAGCACAGATACGCAGTATTTT. Translated, it gives CASSLSDRSTDTQYF.

The chain joins TRBV7-6 to TRBJ2-1, with 9 bases identical to TRBD1. CDR1 SGHVS and CDR2 FNYEAQ come from the germline V gene. The length of the CDR3 is 17 residues. With 1 base clipped from V and 3 bases from J, the junction kept 7 bases outside the gene matches. The CDR3 DNA follows: TGTGCCAGCAGCTTAGTTGTCGGACAGGGGTTCTACAATGAGCAGTTCTTC. Its protein product is CASSLVVGQGFYNEQFF.

The V gene is TRBV7-9, the J gene TRBJ2-7; D is perhaps TRBD2 (5 bases). Germline CDR1 reads SEHNR; CDR2 reads FQNEAQ (reference sequence). The CDR3 length is 15 residues. V was shortened by 4 bases and J by 4 bases, with 17 bases between the two germline ends. The CDR3 reads CASSSLGRSGYEQYF. The DNA of the CDR3 is TGTGCCAGCAGCTCCCTCGGCCGCAGCGGTTACGAGCAGTACTTC.

The V gene is TRBV9, the J gene TRBJ2-3; D perhaps matches TRBD1 (5 bases). CDR1 is SGDLS and CDR2 is YYNGEE in the germline V gene. Deletions cut 1 base from V and 2 bases from J, with 8 bases between. The CDR3 has 14 amino acids. CDR3 sequence: CASSVSGATDTQYF. As DNA, the CDR3 is TGTGCCAGCAGCGTAAGTGGGGCCACAGATACGCAGTATTTT. The full variable domain, its missing parts supplied by reference TRBV9 and TRBJ2-3, is DSGVTQTPKHLITATGQRVTLRCSPRSGDLSVYWYQQSLDQGLQFLIQYYNGEERAKGNILERFSAQQFPDLHSELNLSSLELGDSALYFCASSVSGATDTQYFGPGTRLTVL.

The rearrangement links TRBV18 to TRBJ2-6; D perhaps matches TRBD1 (5 bases). In germline, CDR1 is KGHSH, CDR2 LQKENI. The CDR3 is 18 residues long. Trimming shortened V by 2 bases and J by 0 bases, and 14 bases separated the two germline ends. CDR3 sequence reads: CASSPVQGVISGANVLTF. Here the CDR3 DNA reads TGTGCCAGCTCACCAGTGCAGGGTGTAATCTCTGGGGCCAACGTCCTGACTTTC.